The 20 T cell receptor beta chains presented below share a single source sample, sequenced in a study of T cell repertoires in ileal Crohn's disease. As to time point: neoterminal ileum biopsy at postoperative endoscopy, about 6 months after surgery. TCRdb's copy holds only in-frame clones and misses some; the assay was immunoSEQ multiplex PCR. In the table there are some 10,000 clones, less than 85% of which are singletons. Sequenced input: ileal tissue. Source of these receptors: an adult with Crohn's disease.

The chain is built from TRBV7-9 and TRBJ2-2; tentatively, D is TRBD2 (6 bases). CDR3 length: 15 amino acids. Germline assignment: CDR1 SEHNR and CDR2 FQNEAQ (reference sequence). Trimming took 5 bases from V and 5 from J, leaving 15 bases between them. The CDR3 spells CASSPGGSETGELFF. DNA for the CDR3: TGTGCCAGCAGCCCCGGGGGTAGCGAGACCGGGGAGCTGTTTTTT.

This chain uses TRBV18 with TRBJ2-1; TRBD2 agrees at 12 bases. Germline V gene sequence: CDR1 KGHSH, CDR2 LQKENI. Trimming cost V 3 bases and J 9 bases; bases outside gene matches: 6. The CDR3 totals 15 residues. In DNA, the CDR3 is TGTGCCAGCTCACCTCGGCTAGCGGGGGGGAGTGAGCAGTTCTTC. Protein product: CASSPRLAGGSEQFF. Looking up the rest from reference TRBV18 and TRBJ2-1 gives the full variable domain: NAGVMQNPRHLVRRRGQEARLRCSPMKGHSHVYWYRQLPEEGLKFMVYLQKENIIDESGMPKERFSAEFPKEGPSILRIQQVVRGDSAAYFCASSPRLAGGSEQFFGPGTRLTVL.

As DNA, the CDR3 is TGTGCCAGCAGTGAAGCACAAATGAACACTGAAGCTTTCTTT. Translating it yields CASSEAQMNTEAFF. The V gene is TRBV6-1, the J gene TRBJ1-1; D is uncertain. The germline V gene has CDR1 MNHNS and CDR2 SASEGT. The V gene lost 0 bases and the J gene lost 0 bases, with 5 bases spanning the gap. The CDR3 contains 14 residues.

The chain joins TRBV30 to TRBJ1-2, with a weak D call TRBD1 (5 bases). The CDR3 spans 11 residues. V lost 0 bases to trimming and J lost 8 bases, with 7 bases between them. The germline gives CDR1 GTSNPN, CDR2 SVGIG (reference sequence). The CDR3 DNA is TGTGCCTGGAGTGTGGGACTGGGCTACACCTTC. This gives the protein CAWSVGLGYTF.

The J gene is TRBJ1-2, the V gene TRBV29-1; TRBD1 is a possible D gene (5 bases). Germline CDR1 SQVTM, CDR2 ANQGSEA. Trimming pared 7 bases from V and 5 bases from J, leaving 17 bases between. The CDR3 consists of 13 residues. CDR3: CSATAGNGYGYTF. CDR3 sequence (DNA): TGCAGCGCCACAGCAGGGAACGGGTATGGCTACACCTTC.

This clone appeared once. The V and J genes are TRBV11-3 and TRBJ2-5, with D maybe TRBD2 (5 bases). The J call may be incorrect, as the DNA end agrees better with TRBJ2-7. The CDR3 has 12 amino acids. CDR1 is SGHNT, CDR2 YENEEA, per germline. CDR3 region: CASSFRGSEQYF. The CDR3 DNA is TGTGCCAGCAGCTTTCGAGGGAGCGAGCAGTACTTC.

This clone is a singleton in its sample. CDR3: CASSPTQGQSYEQYF. In nucleotides, the CDR3 is TGCGCCAGCAGCCCAACCCAAGGACAGAGCTACGAGCAGTACTTC. The rearrangement uses TRBV4-1 and TRBJ2-7, with a tentative D call TRBD1 (6 bases). The CDR3 length is 15 residues. Trimming took 4 bases from V and 3 from J, leaving 16 bases between them. The germline V gene has CDR1 MGHRA and CDR2 YSYEKL.

Here the CDR3 reads CASSSSPYRDKNTEAFF. CDR3 bases: TGTGCCAGCAGCTCCTCCCCGTATCGGGACAAGAACACTGAAGCTTTCTTT. The V call is TRBV7-9, the J call TRBJ1-1, with D perhaps matching TRBD1 (6 bases). Trimming removed 4 bases at V and 1 base at J, with 19 bases between. The CDR3 is made up of 17 amino acids. Germline CDR1 is SEHNR and CDR2 is FQNEAQ (reference sequence).

V gene TRBV2 combines with J gene TRBJ2-7, with D possibly TRBD1 on 5 matching bases. The CDR3 runs to 12 residues. Trimming stripped 6 bases from V and 3 bases from J, with 9 bases between. CDR1 is SNHLY, CDR2 FYNNEI, per germline. In DNA form, the CDR3 reads TGTGCCAGCAGCCTCAGGGTCTACGAGCAGTACTTC. It specifies CASSLRVYEQYF.

The chain employs TRBV5-1 and TRBJ2-1, with D maybe TRBD1 (5 bases). Trimming cost V 2 bases and J 5 bases, with 8 bases left between them. Germline V gene sequence: CDR1 SGHRS, CDR2 YFSETQ. The CDR3 contains 13 residues. In DNA form, the CDR3 reads TGCGCCAGCAGCTTTACGACAGACAATGAGCAGTTCTTC. This codes for CASSFTTDNEQFF.

Only one count was recorded for this clone. This chain links TRBV1 with TRBJ1-2. TRBV1 is listed as a pseudogene. This CDR3 comprises 14 residues. The CDR3 protein is CTSSPMGGVHGYTF. The CDR3 nucleotides are TGCACCAGCAGCCCCATGGGGGGAGTACATGGCTACACCTTC.

In this sample, this clone turned up once. This sequence joins TRBV7-9 and TRBJ1-2, with 10 bases aligning to TRBD1. The CDR3 has 15 amino acids. The J segment lost 8 bases and the V segment lost 5 bases, leaving 11 bases of the junction unmatched. Germline CDR1 and CDR2: SEHNR and FQNEAQ (reference sequence). This CDR3 is CASSTNLGTGVGYTF. The CDR3 coding sequence is TGTGCCAGCAGCACAAATCTTGGGACAGGGGTAGGCTACACCTTC.

V gene TRBV19 combines with J gene TRBJ1-1; D perhaps matches TRBD1 (6 bases). CDR1 and CDR2 (germline): LNHDA, SQIVND (reference sequence). The CDR3 consists of 15 residues. V lost 3 bases to trimming and J lost 2 bases, with 13 bases between them. The CDR3 DNA sequence: TGTGCCAGTAGTATTTATGACAGGACCAACACTGAAGCTTTCTTT. Protein product: CASSIYDRTNTEAFF.

This rearrangement joins TRBV18 to TRBJ1-1; no reliable D call. CDR3 length equals 15 residues. Per the germline V gene, CDR1 is KGHSH and CDR2 is LQKENI. The germline V and J ends were trimmed by 2 bases and 3 bases, with 13 bases remaining between them. The CDR3 DNA reads TGTGCCAGCTCACCATCATACGGGTCTGACACTGAAGCTTTCTTT. Translating gives CASSPSYGSDTEAFF.

The genes are TRBV4-1 and TRBJ1-3; TRBD1 matches at 7 bases. The CDR3 runs 16 residues. The germline V gene encodes CDR1 MGHRA and CDR2 YSYEKL. Unmatched junction bases numbered 10, after V lost 6 bases and J lost 2 bases. For the CDR3, the DNA is TGCGCCAGCAGTCAGCTGTTAACAGGGGCTGGAAACACCATATATTTT. It translates to CASSQLLTGAGNTIYF.

The chain couples TRBV30 to TRBJ1-3, with D unresolved. CDR3 size: 13 residues. Trimming took off 2 bases at V and 8 bases at J, with 13 bases between the two ends. CDR1 and CDR2 (germline): GTSNPN, SVGIG (reference sequence). CDR3 nucleotide sequence: TGTGCCTGGAGTCAGGCAGGATCGTACACCATATATTTT. This sequence encodes CAWSQAGSYTIYF. Full variable domain (outside the CDR3, taken from reference TRBV30 and TRBJ1-3): SQTIHQWPATLVQPVGSPLSLECTVEGTSNPNLYWYRQAAGRGLQLLFYSVGIGQISSEVPQNLSASRPQDRQFILSSKKLLLSDSGFYLCAWSQAGSYTIYFGEGSWLTVV.

The chain carries TRBV6-1 and TRBJ2-4; the D gene is possibly TRBD2 (5 bases). This CDR3 region has 11 residues. CDR1 MNHNS and CDR2 SASEGT come from the germline V gene. Deletions cut 10 bases from V and 9 bases from J, with 13 bases between. In nucleotides, the CDR3 is TGTGCCACCCTTTTTCGGGGCATTCAGTACTTC. Translation: CATLFRGIQYF.

The chain recombines TRBV7-7 with TRBJ2-3; possibly TRBD1 for D (6 bases). The length of the CDR3 is 13 residues. The germline gives CDR1 SSHAT, CDR2 FNYEAQ (reference sequence). Trimming stripped 4 bases from V and 2 bases from J, with 7 bases between. DNA for the CDR3: TGTGCCAGCAGCTGGACAGTCACAGATACGCAGTATTTT. Amino acids: CASSWTVTDTQYF. Supplemented by reference TRBV7-7 and TRBJ2-3, the full variable domain reads GAGVSQSPRYKVTKRGQDVTLRCDPISSHATLYWYQQALGQGPEFLTYFNYEAQPDKSGLPSDRFSAERPEGSISTLTIQRTEQRDSAMYRCASSWTVTDTQYFGPGTRLTVL.

This clone was recorded only once. The chain joins TRBV6-6 to TRBJ1-1; D is possibly TRBD1 (5 bases). Trimming took off 2 bases at V and 1 base at J, with 11 bases between the two ends. The CDR3 length is 15 residues. Germline lookup yields CDR1 MNHNY and CDR2 SVGAGI (reference sequence). The CDR3, as DNA: TGTGCCAGCAGTTACACTCCCGACAGGAACACTGAAGCTTTCTTT. Protein sequence: CASSYTPDRNTEAFF.

The genes are TRBV5-4 and TRBJ1-5; D is undetermined. V lost 0 bases to trimming and J lost 6 bases, with 4 bases between them. Per the germline V gene, CDR1 is SGHNT and CDR2 is YYREEE (reference sequence). The CDR3 covers 12 residues. CDR3 nucleotides: TGTGCCAGCAGCTTGGACGGTCAGCCCCAGCATTTT. Translation gives CASSLDGQPQHF.